This TCR beta chain was recovered during a study of cytomegalovirus exposure and HLA in healthy donors. The V end was cut by 1 base, the J end by 6 bases, with 13 bases between. The germline V gene encodes CDR1 GTSNPN and CDR2 SVGIG (reference sequence). The CDR3 extends over 14 amino acids. Researchers ran the PCR with 60 Vbeta and 13 Jbeta primers. Profiling relied on immunoSEQ multiplex PCR, and the TCRdb table lists in-frame clones only, not all of them. The ten top clones account for about 1.1%, within a sample of some 200,000 clones. The clonotype comes from a girl aged 2-10 years in good health and CMV-seropositive. The chain combines TRBV30 with TRBJ1-5, with D perhaps matching TRBD1 (5 bases). The sample consisted of PBMCs. CDR3 sequence: CAWSADSVGQPQHF. DNA of the CDR3: TGTGCCTGGAGTGCAGACAGTGTAGGTCAGCCCCAGCATTTT.